One sample yielded the 18 T cell receptor beta chains listed below, sequenced in a study of CD8 T cells in ankylosing spondylitis. Study-wide findings and caveats: Ankylosing spondylitis blood appeared to be characterized by a TCR beta motif of 7 to 9 highly homologous variants.

TCRdb reprocessed the 5' RACE reads with MiXCR, giving one entry per CDR3 protein. The table has approximately 150,000 distinct CDR3 sequences, approximately 17% seen once. Antigen specificity for these receptors is unknown. The sample consisted of blood, either unsorted or a sorted T cell fraction (not recorded which). The receptors originated from a male donor with ankylosing spondylitis.

This clonotype was observed a few times. This chain links TRBV19 with TRBJ1-2; D not resolved. V lost 2 bases to trimming and J lost 4 bases, with 8 bases between them. The CDR3 is made up of 13 amino acids. Germline V gene lookup returns CDR1 LNHDA and CDR2 SQIVND (reference sequence). The CDR3 reads CASSIPTSYGYTF. The CDR3 DNA sequence: TGTGCCAGTAGTATACCCACGAGCTATGGCTACACCTTC.

This clonotype turned up a few times. The chain recombines TRBV6-2 or TRBV6-3 with TRBJ2-1; maybe TRBD2 (5 bases). V was pared by 5 bases and J by 0 bases, with 14 bases between. CDR1 and CDR2 (germline): MNHEY, SVGEGT. The CDR3 sequence is 16 residues long. CDR3 in amino acids: CASSPRTVSSYNEQFF. For the CDR3, the DNA is TGTGCCAGCAGTCCCCGGACTGTAAGCTCCTACAATGAGCAGTTCTTC.

This clonotype occurred a few times. V is TRBV6-1 and J is TRBJ1-5, with unresolved D. This CDR3 is built from 15 residues. Trimming stripped 6 bases from V and 2 bases from J, with 14 bases between. Germline values: CDR1 MNHNS, CDR2 SASEGT. CDR3 sequence: CASSPRSGGNQPQHF. CDR3 in DNA: TGTGCCAGCAGCCCCCGGTCGGGCGGCAATCAGCCCCAGCATTTT.

At least ten counts were recorded for this clonotype. The chain recombines TRBV27 with TRBJ1-1; 7 positions agree with TRBD1. The CDR3 has 14 residues. From germline, CDR1 is MNHEY and CDR2 SMNVEV (reference sequence). V was clipped by 5 bases and J by 2 bases; unmatched bases: 5. As DNA, the CDR3 is TGTGCCAGCAGTCAGGGGGTTTTAAACACTGAAGCTTTCTTT. It yields the protein CASSQGVLNTEAFF.

The chain uses TRBV5-6 and TRBJ1-2, with a weak D call TRBD1 (6 bases). The CDR3 has 12 amino acids. V gave up 1 base and J gave up 7 bases, with 8 bases separating them. Per germline, CDR1 SGHDT and CDR2 YYEEEE. This CDR3 reads CASSLLGAGYTF. In DNA, the CDR3 is TGTGCCAGCAGCTTGTTGGGGGCTGGCTACACCTTC.

This clonotype was seen only a few times. The chain couples TRBV20-1 to TRBJ2-7; 8 positions agree with TRBD1. J gave up 3 bases and V 3 bases, and 4 bases lay outside the gene matches. Germline V gene data show CDR1 as DFQATT and CDR2 as SNEGSKA (reference sequence). The CDR3 has 13 amino acids. DNA of the CDR3: TGCAGTGCTAGGGACAGGGCCCTCTACGAGCAGTACTTC. Residues: CSARDRALYEQYF.

This chain uses TRBV6-4 with TRBJ2-1; TRBD2 agrees at 9 bases. Looked up from germline, CDR1 is MRHNA and CDR2 is SNTAGT. The J segment lost 5 bases and the V segment lost 3 bases, leaving 11 bases of the junction unmatched. The CDR3 contains 17 residues. CDR3 region: CASSESGGLAAHNEQFF. In nucleotides, the CDR3 is TGTGCCAGCAGTGAATCCGGGGGACTAGCAGCACACAATGAGCAGTTCTTC.

The chain's CDR3 is CASSPQGRPGDTQYF. In nucleotides, the CDR3 is TGTGCCAGCAGTCCCCAGGGACGGCCTGGGGATACGCAGTATTTT. The rearrangement links TRBV12-3 or TRBV12-4 to TRBJ2-3, with D perhaps TRBD1 or TRBD2 (5 bases each). The CDR3 consists of 15 residues. Trimming cost V 5 bases and J 6 bases, with 18 bases left between them.

A few counts support this clonotype. The chain joins TRBV5-1 to TRBJ2-3; D not resolved. The CDR3 loop spans 16 amino acids. The germline gives CDR1 SGHRS, CDR2 YFSETQ. The V and J ends lost 0 bases and 3 bases respectively, with 14 bases between them. The CDR3 DNA is TGCGCCAGCAGCTTGGCCGGACGGGTGGTGACAGATACGCAGTATTTT. Translated, it gives CASSLAGRVVTDTQYF.

V usage is TRBV28 and J usage is TRBJ2-1, with TRBD2 identical over 12 bases. The V and J ends lost 6 bases and 8 bases, in that order; junction bases with no gene match: 8. The length of the CDR3 is 15 residues. Germline V gene lookup returns CDR1 MDHEN and CDR2 SYDVKM. The CDR3 coding sequence is TGTGCCAGCAGCCAAAGGACTAGCGGGACCGATGAGCAGTTCTTC. Its protein product is CASSQRTSGTDEQFF. The full variable domain, rest sourced from reference TRBV28 and TRBJ2-1, is DVKVTQSSRYLVKRTGEKVFLECVQDMDHENMFWYRQDPGLGLRLIYFSYDVKMKEKGDIPEGYSVSREKKERFSLILESASTNQTSMYLCASSQRTSGTDEQFFGPGTRLTVL.

This clonotype has just a few counts. The CDR3 region is CSVADLTHEQYF. The CDR3 nucleotides are TGCAGCGTTGCGGACTTGACCCACGAGCAGTACTTC. The chain joins TRBV29-1 to TRBJ2-7; tentatively, D is TRBD2 (5 bases). CDR3 length: 12 amino acids. The V gene lost 4 bases and the J gene lost 5 bases, with 12 bases spanning the gap. Germline V lookup: CDR1 SQVTM, CDR2 ANQGSEA.

This clonotype occurred a few times. The rearrangement uses TRBV28 and TRBJ2-7; D might be TRBD1 (6 bases). The CDR3 runs to 12 residues. Between the trimmed V and J ends, which lost 8 bases and 3 bases, there was a span of 11 bases. The germline gives CDR1 MDHEN, CDR2 SYDVKM. The CDR3 region has the DNA TGTGCCAGCGCGGACAGCTACTACGAGCAGTACTTC. It translates to CASADSYYEQYF.

This clonotype came up a few times. The chain has TRBV6-1 and TRBJ2-2; the match to TRBD1 covers 9 bases. Germline V gives CDR1 MNHNS, CDR2 SASEGT. V lost 4 bases and J lost 1; bases outside the gene matches: 10. The CDR3 runs to 18 residues. Here the CDR3 reads CASSVLYRDRVNTGELFF. CDR3 nucleotide sequence: TGTGCCAGCAGTGTTTTATACCGGGACAGGGTGAACACCGGGGAGCTGTTTTTT.

This clonotype was counted between two and nine times. V usage is TRBV7-2 and J usage is TRBJ2-2, with TRBD2 matching over 12 bases. V was clipped by 5 bases and J by 5 bases; unmatched bases: 6. The CDR3 is 16 residues long. CDR1 is SGHTA, CDR2 FQGNSA, per germline. The CDR3 nucleotides are TGTGCCAGCAGCCCTAGACTAGCGGGAGTTACCGGGGAGCTGTTTTTT. It specifies CASSPRLAGVTGELFF.

In its sample, this clonotype was seen a few times. V and J are TRBV6-1 and TRBJ2-1, with 8 bases lining up with TRBD2. The trim removed 4 bases at V and 6 bases at J, leaving 5 bases unmatched. Looked up from germline, CDR1 is MNHNS and CDR2 is SASEGT. The CDR3 loop spans 14 amino acids. This CDR3 is CASSAGTRGNEQFF. The CDR3 DNA sequence: TGTGCCAGCAGTGCCGGGACTAGGGGCAATGAGCAGTTCTTC.

The chain employs TRBV27 and TRBJ2-1, with TRBD2 identical over 14 bases. Germline-derived CDR1 and CDR2 are MNHEY and SMNVEV (reference sequence). CDR3 size: 16 residues. V lost 7 bases, J lost 4 bases, and 6 bases stayed unmatched. In DNA, the CDR3 is TGTGCCAGCATCGGGACTAGCGGGAGATTTTACAATGAGCAGTTCTTC. Translation: CASIGTSGRFYNEQFF.

V is TRBV4-1 and J is TRBJ2-7; D is ambiguous. Germline-derived CDR1 and CDR2 are MGHRA and YSYEKL. This CDR3 region has 14 residues. Trimming took 1 base from V and 5 from J, leaving 12 bases between them. The CDR3 region is CASSQAPLSHEQYF. The CDR3 DNA follows: TGCGCCAGCAGCCAAGCGCCACTGTCCCACGAGCAGTACTTC.

This CDR3 is CASSAGTGGNNGYTF. The CDR3, as DNA: TGTGCCAGCAGCGCCGGGACAGGGGGGAATAATGGCTACACCTTC. This rearrangement joins TRBV7-9 to TRBJ1-2, with 11 bases lining up with TRBD1. This CDR3 contains 15 residues. Germline V gene lookup returns CDR1 SEHNR and CDR2 FQNEAQ (reference sequence). V dropped 5 bases and J dropped 6; count of bases not matched to a gene: 8.